This T cell receptor (beta chain) was found in a study of shared clonotypes between healthy human individuals. In the case of this clone: The antigen is not known.

Only in-frame clones appear in the TCRdb table, and some are missing; sequencing was by immunoSEQ multiplex PCR. Found here are hundreds of thousands of clones, 95% to 97% of them singletons; the top ten hold approximately 0.1%. In the naive CD8 group, cells lacked CD45RO and were positively selected for CCR7, so terminally differentiated effector memory CD45RA+ cells were left out. Regarding the study as a whole: Even with large depth, rarefaction showed that sorted-subset sequencing was incomplete. The small donor group covered limited genetic and exposure diversity.

Germline assignment: CDR1 SGHTA and CDR2 FQGNSA. The CDR3 length is 15 residues. V lost 1 base, J lost 2 bases, and 11 bases lay in between. The chain is built from TRBV7-2 and TRBJ2-5, with D perhaps TRBD1 or TRBD2 (5 bases each). The TCR comes from a woman between 25 and 40 years old in good health. Sequenced material: naive CD8+ T cells sorted from blood. CDR3 in amino acids: CASSLVGAAQETQYF. The CDR3 DNA is TGTGCCAGCAGCTTAGTCGGGGCAGCGCAAGAGACCCAGTACTTC.